This T cell receptor beta chain comes out of a study of T-cell memory formation after mild COVID-19. The study's findings and limits: In pre-infection memory, a portion of responding clones appeared, which suggested that cross-reactive memory joined. A balance of CD4 and CD8 characterized clones contracting day 15 to 85, whereas later expanders leaned CD4+. The CD4+ clones that contracted clustered mainly within CM and EM, and the CD8+ clones concentrated in EMRA.

Constant-segment primers were used for 5'RACE, and the resulting TCR alpha and TCR beta cDNA libraries carried sample barcodes and UMIs. One entry per CDR3 protein results from TCRdb running MiXCR on the 5' RACE reads. The table records tens of thousands of distinct CDR3 sequences, 9% to 15% of them present only once. V gave up 0 bases and J gave up 3 bases, with 15 bases separating them. Per germline, CDR1 LGHDT and CDR2 YNNKEL (reference sequence). The CDR3 has 17 residues. This clonotype was seen many times. Its antigen remains unidentified. Sequencing was carried out using PBMCs or a T cell subset sorted from them (not recorded which). The sequence derives from a man between 18 and 35 years old who had mild COVID-19 (a few samples of this study predate the infection). Cell type and time point are not known. V is TRBV3-1 and J is TRBJ2-1, with unresolved D. CDR3 amino acids: CASSQDGSRAHYNEQFF. DNA for the CDR3: TGTGCCAGCAGCCAAGATGGATCCCGAGCCCACTACAATGAGCAGTTCTTC.